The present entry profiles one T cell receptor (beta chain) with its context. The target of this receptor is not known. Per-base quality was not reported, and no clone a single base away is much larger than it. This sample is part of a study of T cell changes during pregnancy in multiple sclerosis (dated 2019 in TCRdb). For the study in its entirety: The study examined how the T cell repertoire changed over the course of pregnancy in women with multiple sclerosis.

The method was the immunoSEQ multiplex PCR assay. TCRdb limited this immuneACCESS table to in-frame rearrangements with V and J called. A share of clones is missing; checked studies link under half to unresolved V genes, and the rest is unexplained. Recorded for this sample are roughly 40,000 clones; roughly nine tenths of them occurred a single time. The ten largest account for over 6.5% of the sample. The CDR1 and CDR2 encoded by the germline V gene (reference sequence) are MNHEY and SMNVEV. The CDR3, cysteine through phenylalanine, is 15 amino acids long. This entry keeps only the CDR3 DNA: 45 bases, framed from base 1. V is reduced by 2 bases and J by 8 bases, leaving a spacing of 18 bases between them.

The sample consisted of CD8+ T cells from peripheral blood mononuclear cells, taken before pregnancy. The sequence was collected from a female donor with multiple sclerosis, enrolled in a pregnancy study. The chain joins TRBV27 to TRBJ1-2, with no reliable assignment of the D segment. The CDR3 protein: CASSLTALGGGGYTF. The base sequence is TGTGCCAGCAGTTTAACGGCCCTAGGAGGAGGAGGCTACACCTTC.